These 20 T cell receptor beta chains originate from one sample sequenced in a study of shared clonotypes between healthy human individuals. Some clones are missing from TCRdb's copy, which holds only in-frame ones; the method was immunoSEQ multiplex PCR. The data show about 2.3 million clones, about 92% seen once. Sequenced input: naive CD4+ T cells from PBMCs. Subset reported: CD45RA+ positively selected. All receptors come from a man aged 18 to 35 in good health. Some clones in this sample may be carry-over from other donors' samples.

The chain joins TRBV18 to TRBJ1-1; D may be TRBD1 (5 bases). The germline CDR1 and CDR2 sequences are KGHSH and LQKENI. Trimming pared 6 bases from V and 4 bases from J, leaving 15 bases between. CDR3 length: 14 amino acids. In DNA form, the CDR3 reads TGTGCCAGCTCCCGGATAGGGGTAGGCACTGAAGCTTTCTTT. Protein: CASSRIGVGTEAFF. The full variable domain, in which reference TRBV18 and TRBJ1-1 provide the parts outside the CDR3, is NAGVMQNPRHLVRRRGQEARLRCSPMKGHSHVYWYRQLPEEGLKFMVYLQKENIIDESGMPKERFSAEFPKEGPSILRIQQVVRGDSAAYFCASSRIGVGTEAFFGQGTRLTVV.

This clone turned up a few times. This sequence joins TRBV5-4 and TRBJ1-1; D uncertain. Germline loops: CDR1 SGHNT, CDR2 YYREEE (reference sequence). This CDR3 spans 14 amino acids. The ends were cut back, 6 bases at V and 1 base at J, with 13 bases in the middle. The CDR3 sequence is CASTYRGGNTEAFF. The CDR3 nucleotides are TGTGCCAGCACCTATAGAGGCGGGAACACTGAAGCTTTCTTT.

The chain combines TRBV5-1 with TRBJ2-1, with TRBD1 matching over 7 bases. Germline loops: CDR1 SGHRS, CDR2 YFSETQ. V lost 0 bases, J lost 7 bases, and 10 bases stayed unmatched. The CDR3 is made up of 16 amino acids. CDR3 protein: CASSLGSGTAINEQFF. The DNA of the CDR3 is TGCGCCAGCAGCTTGGGCTCCGGGACAGCGATTAATGAGCAGTTCTTC.

V and J are TRBV7-3 and TRBJ2-7; 8 positions agree with TRBD1. The CDR3 is 15 amino acids. Germline values: CDR1 SGHTA, CDR2 FQGTGA. V lost 6 bases and J lost 2; bases outside the gene matches: 9. The CDR3 DNA sequence: TGTGCCAGCAGGGTGGGACAGGATGTCCCCTACGAGCAGTACTTC. Its translation: CASRVGQDVPYEQYF.

The chain links TRBV7-3 to TRBJ2-1, with 7 bases identical to TRBD2. Germline trimming cut 5 bases from V and 12 bases from J; bases unmatched to any gene: 13. CDR3 length: 14 residues. Germline V CDR1 and CDR2: SGHTA, FQGTGA. The CDR3 bases are TGTGCCAGCAGCGATCGCGGGACTACCCGTGGGCAGTTCTTC. Its protein is CASSDRGTTRGQFF.

The V gene is TRBV19, the J gene TRBJ2-5; the D gene is possibly TRBD2 (5 bases). The germline CDR1 and CDR2 sequences are LNHDA and SQIVND (reference sequence). The CDR3 is 14 amino acids. The ends were cut back, 0 bases at V and 9 bases at J, with 14 bases in the middle. The CDR3 nucleotides are TGTGCCAGTAGTATAGACCCTCCGCTCGGGGCCCAGTACTTC. Protein sequence: CASSIDPPLGAQYF.

A note on this clone: Compared with germline, one end of the junction differs, possibly owing to a read error. The rearrangement uses TRBV9 and TRBJ2-7; TRBD2 agrees at 7 bases. Germline CDR1 SGDLS, CDR2 YYNGEE. CDR3 length: 14 residues. The CDR3 reads CASSVEVGGTEQYF. Here the CDR3 DNA reads TGTGCCAGTAGCGTAGAAGTGGGAGGGACCGAGCAGTACTTC. Combining the CDR3 with reference TRBV9 and TRBJ2-7 gives the whole variable domain DSGVTQTPKHLITATGQRVTLRCSPRSGDLSVYWYQQSLDQGLQFLIQYYNGEERAKGNILERFSAQQFPDLHSELNLSSLELGDSALYFCASSVEVGGTEQYFGPGTRLTVT.

This clone was counted between two and nine times. This chain links TRBV2 with TRBJ1-5, with unresolved D. Germline V gives CDR1 SNHLY, CDR2 FYNNEI. The length of the CDR3 is 12 residues. Trimming stripped 4 bases from V and 7 bases from J, with 8 bases between. The CDR3 nucleotides are TGTGCCAGCAGTGTTCAGAGGCAGCCCCAGCATTTT. Protein product: CASSVQRQPQHF.

The chain links TRBV6-1 to TRBJ2-3, with 9 bases matching TRBD2. Trimming cost V 11 bases and J 7 bases; bases outside gene matches: 16. The CDR3 contains 15 residues. Germline loops: CDR1 MNHNS, CDR2 SASEGT. CDR3 protein: CAVSGASGIRYTQYF. CDR3 sequence (DNA): TGTGCCGTGAGCGGGGCTAGCGGGATTAGGTATACGCAGTATTTT.

The V gene is TRBV7-3, the J gene TRBJ2-1; D gene unclear. This CDR3 is built from 15 residues. The V end was cut by 0 bases, the J end by 7 bases, with 13 bases between. Germline V CDR1 and CDR2: SGHTA, FQGTGA. CDR3: CASSLTRGVRNEQFF. The DNA of the CDR3 is TGTGCCAGCAGCTTAACGCGCGGAGTAAGGAATGAGCAGTTCTTC.

This clone appeared once. V gene TRBV19 combines with J gene TRBJ1-2; TRBD1 is a possible D gene (5 bases). The CDR3 has 17 amino acids. The germline V and J ends were trimmed by 5 bases and 7 bases, with 26 bases remaining between them. CDR1 is LNHDA, CDR2 SQIVND, per germline (reference sequence). CDR3 sequence: CASSSTRSARWGSGYTF. The CDR3 DNA reads TGTGCCAGTAGTTCCACTCGTTCAGCGCGCTGGGGGTCTGGCTACACCTTC.

This clone was counted a single time. The chain joins TRBV5-1 to TRBJ2-3, with D maybe TRBD2 (6 bases). V was clipped by 1 base and J by 1 base, with 10 bases between them. Germline loops: CDR1 SGHRS, CDR2 YFSETQ. CDR3 size: 15 residues. The CDR3 DNA reads as TGCGCCAGCAGCTTGAGGGACTTCCGCACAGATACGCAGTATTTT. Translating it yields CASSLRDFRTDTQYF.

The genes are TRBV5-1 and TRBJ2-7; 11 bases are shared with TRBD2. Germline V gene sequence: CDR1 SGHRS, CDR2 YFSETQ. This CDR3 spans 15 amino acids. V shed 2 bases and J 6 bases; nucleotides not matched to a gene: 7. The CDR3 DNA is TGCGCCAGCAGCTTTACGACTAGCGGGAACGGCGAGCAGTACTTC. This gives the protein CASSFTTSGNGEQYF.

This chain uses TRBV9 with TRBJ1-2; D is uncertain. In germline, CDR1 is SGDLS, CDR2 YYNGEE. V was trimmed by 4 bases and J by 2 bases, leaving 15 bases between them. This CDR3 contains 15 residues. Written as DNA, the CDR3 is TGTGCCAGCAGCAATCCGCGGGGATCAAACTATGGCTACACCTTC. Translating gives CASSNPRGSNYGYTF.

The chain is built from TRBV28 and TRBJ2-7; no reliable D call. The CDR3 spans 16 residues. Per the germline V gene, CDR1 is MDHEN and CDR2 is SYDVKM. V was trimmed by 5 bases and J by 2 bases, leaving 19 bases between them. CDR3 sequence reads: CASSPHRAASPYEQYF. The CDR3 DNA follows: TGTGCCAGCAGTCCCCACCGGGCAGCCTCTCCCTACGAGCAGTACTTC.

The count of this clone is one. The V call is TRBV4-1, the J call TRBJ1-5; unclear D gene. The length of the CDR3 is 16 residues. The V end was cut by 0 bases, the J end by 0 bases, with 9 bases between. Germline values: CDR1 MGHRA, CDR2 YSYEKL. For the CDR3, the DNA is TGCGCCAGCAGCCAAGATCTGGGTTATAGCAATCAGCCCCAGCATTTT. This sequence encodes CASSQDLGYSNQPQHF.

This clone was seen a few times. CDR3 DNA: TGTGCCAGTAGTAATCGACAGGGGGGTCAGCCCCAGCATTTT. It is translated as CASSNRQGGQPQHF. V is TRBV19 and J is TRBJ1-5; TRBD1 aligns across 9 bases. The germline V gene encodes CDR1 LNHDA and CDR2 SQIVND (reference sequence). The ends lost 4 bases at V and 6 bases at J; junction bases unmatched: 4. The CDR3 extends over 14 amino acids.

The rearrangement joins TRBV7-9 to TRBJ1-1; TRBD1 might be the D (6 bases). With 4 bases removed from V and 1 base from J, the gap between germline ends came to 10 bases. Germline V gene lookup returns CDR1 SEHNR and CDR2 FQNEAQ (reference sequence). The CDR3 length is 14 residues. The DNA for the CDR3 is TGTGCCAGCAGCTGGGGGCTCGGGAACACTGAAGCTTTCTTT. This codes for CASSWGLGNTEAFF.

The chain links TRBV19 to TRBJ1-4; 9 positions match TRBD1. This CDR3 is built from 15 residues. V gave up 6 bases and J gave up 3 bases; unmatched junction bases: 5. CDR1 is LNHDA, CDR2 SQIVND, per germline (reference sequence). CDR3 in amino acids: CASRGQGAANEKLFF. The CDR3 DNA is TGTGCCAGTAGGGGACAGGGCGCCGCTAATGAAAAACTGTTTTTT.

This chain links TRBV10-1 with TRBJ2-1, with 8 bases that match TRBD2. Germline V lookup: CDR1 WNHNN, CDR2 SYGVQD (reference sequence). The CDR3 is made up of 13 amino acids. Trimming at V came to 0 bases and at J to 15 bases, leaving 7 bases not matched to a gene. Written as DNA, the CDR3 is TGCGCCAGCAGTGAGTCGACTAGCGCCCTGGGGTTCTTC. Amino acids: CASSESTSALGFF.